This TCR beta chain was found in a study of blood T cell repertoires in COVID-19 (dated by TCRdb to between 2020 and 2021). Some background on the complete study: Samples from collaborators originated in the United States, Italy and Spain and spanned both the acute and convalescent phases of COVID-19. The material from the prospective study consisted of cDNA or gDNA derived from T cells, B-cell-depleted T cells, or PBMCs. The dataset comprised deeply sampled blood TCRbeta repertoires from subjects exposed to, actively infected with, or recovered from COVID-19. A freely available public database, intended as a resource for researchers studying the immune response to SARS-CoV-2, is where the repertoires were released. The samples were drawn from the first 160 participants of the ongoing ImmuneRACE study and from some 1,300 subjects provided by 6 global collaborators. The sample metadata nearly always contained a de-identified subject ID, COVID-19 status, age in years and sex. Where HLA class I and class II types were available, the types were taken from metadata supplied by the sample provider, not from assay-based typing. The study at large found these results: The quantity of clinical and demographic metadata differed by source and by participant and was supplied without curation.

As for this clone: The antigen it binds to is not known. Nothing much larger sits one base from this clone, and base qualities are not available.

The collaborating institutions used their own protocols to collect whole blood in K2EDTA tubes. Collaborator samples were shipped for TCRbeta analysis as frozen whole blood, isolated PBMCs, or DNA extracted from either sample type. The germline V gene sets CDR1 to SQVTM and CDR2 to ANQGSEA. V is pared back by 7 bases and J by 1 base, with 10 bases lying between the germline termini. Its CDR3 holds 12 amino acids, cysteine through phenylalanine. CDR3 DNA only is kept here, 36 bases in frame from base 1. The immunoSEQ Assay, a bias-controlled multiplex PCR, was used to amplify TCRbeta CDR3 regions from genomic DNA. Regarding the original processing steps: Nucleated cell counts per sample were estimated from amplification of reference gene primers within the assay. To quantify the absolute abundance of each unique TCRbeta CDR3 rearrangement, sequence reads were collapsed and filtered. Productive Simpson clonality was computed per sample as the square root of Simpson's diversity index over productive rearrangements. TCRdb provides this immuneACCESS table in a form limited to in-frame rearrangements. Some clones are lacking; in checked studies, under half of them reflect an unresolved V gene, and why the rest are absent is not known. The V and J calls and clone size come from that table; D and trimming were worked out from the DNA. The sample table holds 65,000 to 75,000 clones, of which 90% were seen once. The ten largest clones take up approximately 1.4% of the sample.

The sample taken for sequencing was peripheral blood. This clonotype was sampled from a man between 45 and 60 years old with acute or convalescent COVID-19. The chain is encoded by TRBV29-1 joined to TRBJ1-2, and perhaps TRBD1 as D gene, on 5 matching bases. CDR3 loop: CSAWGGNYGYTF. The DNA sequence is TGCAGCGCCTGGGGGGGTAACTATGGCTACACCTTC.